Below, 8 T cell receptor beta chains from the same sample are listed, as sequenced in a study of sequential checkpoint blockade in melanoma. Regarding treatment: randomized to nivolumab then ipilimumab (arm A) or the reverse (arm B). TCRdb's table, derived via immunoSEQ multiplex PCR, lists solely in-frame clones and lacks some. The sample shows over 3,000 clones, 20% to 25% of them seen only once. The sample in question was tumor tissue (inferred from file names), obtained from a patient given nivolumab and ipilimumab in sequence. The receptors come from a human donor with melanoma.

This chain connects TRBV6-8 to TRBJ2-6, with 12 positions matching TRBD2. CDR1 and CDR2 from the germline V gene are MNHGY and SAAAGT. This CDR3 spans 17 amino acids. Losses at the gene ends were 4 bases for V and 0 bases for J; bases not matched to a gene: 1. CDR3 nucleotides: TGTGCCAGCAGTTCGACTAGCGGGAGCTCTGGGGCCAACGTCCTGACTTTC. It specifies CASSSTSGSSGANVLTF.

This clone was seen repeatedly, ten times or more. The same CDR3 is also encoded by other DNA sequences in this sample. The rearrangement uses TRBV11-3 and TRBJ2-1; 9 bases are shared with TRBD2. The CDR3 contains 15 residues. Germline CDR1 is SGHNT and CDR2 is YENEEA. V trimming: 3 bases; J trimming: 4 bases; junction bases outside the gene matches: 4. The CDR3 sequence: CASSLGLAGYNEQFF. The CDR3 bases are TGTGCCAGCAGCTTGGGCCTAGCGGGATACAATGAGCAGTTCTTC.

The chain is built from TRBV14 and TRBJ1-5; D uncertain. The CDR3 length is 12 residues. Germline V gives CDR1 SGHDN, CDR2 FVKESK. Trimming took 0 bases from V and 9 from J, leaving 6 bases between them. The CDR3 DNA reads as TGTGCCAGCAGCCAAGATCTTGGGCCCCAGCATTTT. Translated, it gives CASSQDLGPQHF.

This clone was counted ten times or more. The gene calls are TRBV11-3 and TRBJ2-7; TRBD2 aligns across 9 bases. The CDR3 has 15 amino acids. V dropped 2 bases and J dropped 7; count of bases not matched to a gene: 9. Per the germline V gene, CDR1 is SGHNT and CDR2 is YENEEA. The CDR3 region is CASSLLAGGPGEQYF. CDR3 sequence (DNA): TGTGCCAGCAGCTTATTGGCGGGAGGGCCGGGAGAGCAGTACTTC.

This sequence joins TRBV28 and TRBJ1-1; D gene unclear. The CDR3 sequence is 14 residues long. The germline V gene has CDR1 MDHEN and CDR2 SYDVKM. V lost 4 bases and J 4 bases, leaving 13 bases between the germline ends. CDR3 sequence: CASSSVQWGTEAFF. The DNA for the CDR3 is TGTGCCAGCAGTTCGGTGCAATGGGGCACTGAAGCTTTCTTT.

The chain joins TRBV9 to TRBJ1-1, with 7 bases that match TRBD1. Germline trimming cut 4 bases from V and 11 bases from J; bases unmatched to any gene: 11. This CDR3 is built from 13 residues. Germline CDR1 and CDR2: SGDLS and YYNGEE. CDR3 sequence (DNA): TGTGCCAGCAGCCTACGACAGGGAGGTGAGGCTTTCTTT. Amino acid sequence: CASSLRQGGEAFF.

The J gene is TRBJ2-4, the V gene TRBV30, with D tentatively TRBD1 or TRBD2 (5 bases each). Germline V gene data show CDR1 as GTSNPN and CDR2 as SVGIG (reference sequence). CDR3 length: 15 residues. With 0 bases removed from V and 7 bases from J, the gap between germline ends came to 16 bases. The CDR3 DNA follows: TGTGCCTGGAGTGTACAAAGGGACCCTGAGAACATTCAGTACTTC. Its translation is CAWSVQRDPENIQYF.

This clone was detected only a few times. The J gene is TRBJ1-1, the V gene TRBV9; D is undetermined. The CDR3 has 14 residues. CDR1 and CDR2 from the germline V gene are SGDLS and YYNGEE. Trimming removed 0 bases at V and 6 bases at J, with 12 bases between. CDR3 DNA sequence: TGTGCCAGCAGCGTAGTGCTGGGCTACGCTGAAGCTTTCTTT. It yields the protein CASSVVLGYAEAFF.